Listed here are 6 T cell receptor beta chains from one sample, sequenced in a study of chemoradiotherapy in HPV16-positive cancers. TCRdb's table, derived via immunoSEQ multiplex PCR, lists solely in-frame clones and lacks some. The sample records around 3,500 clones, about four fifths being singletons. This sample was gathered from a patient who underwent chemoradiotherapy. These TCRs come from a human donor with HPV-associated anogenital cancer.

The J gene is TRBJ2-7, the V gene TRBV6-1; 9 positions match TRBD1. With V trimmed by 1 base and J by 4 bases, 5 bases remained unmatched. Germline CDR1 reads MNHNS; CDR2 reads SASEGT. The CDR3 contains 15 residues. The DNA of the CDR3 is TGTGCCAGCAGTGAAGGAGGGACAGGGTTTTACGAGCAGTACTTC. Translation gives CASSEGGTGFYEQYF.

This chain joins TRBV6-5 and TRBJ2-7; the match to TRBD2 covers 9 bases. Germline CDR1 reads MNHEY; CDR2 reads SVGAGI. J lost 6 bases, V lost 6 bases, and 6 bases had no gene match. The CDR3 is 13 residues long. The CDR3 loop is CASRYSGSGEQYF. The CDR3 bases are TGTGCCAGCAGGTATAGCGGGAGCGGCGAGCAGTACTTC.

The chain couples TRBV7-3 to TRBJ2-5, with D possibly being TRBD1 (6 bases). Germline CDR1 is SGHTA and CDR2 is FQGTGA. Trimming shortened V by 5 bases and J by 5 bases, and 18 bases separated the two germline ends. The CDR3 is 15 amino acids. The CDR3 loop is CASSQGLGLGETQYF. DNA of the CDR3: TGTGCCAGCAGCCAGGGGCTGGGTCTGGGGGAGACCCAGTACTTC.

The count of this clone is one. This chain joins TRBV28 and TRBJ1-5; TRBD1 aligns across 12 bases. V lost 7 bases and J lost 6; bases outside the gene matches: 7. The CDR3 runs 15 residues. Germline values: CDR1 MDHEN, CDR2 SYDVKM. CDR3 residues: CASTSGQGAFQPQHF. Written as DNA, the CDR3 is TGTGCCAGCACCTCGGGACAGGGGGCTTTTCAGCCCCAGCATTTT.

The J gene is TRBJ2-5, the V gene TRBV6-1; D is undetermined. This CDR3 is built from 13 residues. The germline V gene encodes CDR1 MNHNS and CDR2 SASEGT. Trimming pared 4 bases from V and 4 bases from J, leaving 10 bases between. The CDR3 sequence: CASSARQTETQYF. CDR3 DNA: TGTGCCAGCAGTGCGAGACAAACAGAGACCCAGTACTTC.

The V call is TRBV28, the J call TRBJ2-7; TRBD2 agrees at 14 bases. This CDR3 comprises 14 residues. V shed 11 bases, J shed 5 bases, and the junction held 8 bases outside the gene matches. Per the germline V gene, CDR1 is MDHEN and CDR2 is SYDVKM. The CDR3 nucleotides are TGTGCCTCCGGGACTAGCGGGAGAATCGACGAGCAGTACTTC. It is translated as CASGTSGRIDEQYF. Full variable domain (missing parts from reference TRBV28 and TRBJ2-7): DVKVTQSSRYLVKRTGEKVFLECVQDMDHENMFWYRQDPGLGLRLIYFSYDVKMKEKGDIPEGYSVSREKKERFSLILESASTNQTSMYLCASGTSGRIDEQYFGPGTRLTVT.